Shown below are 10 T cell receptor beta chains from a single sample sequenced in a study of response to subunit inactivated influenza vaccine. MiXCR was run by TCRdb on the RT-PCR reads, yielding one entry per CDR3 protein. This sample has 600,000 to 850,000 distinct CDR3 sequences, with 14% found just once. Sequencing was performed on PBMCs from blood, taken 14 to 15 days before vaccination. The source is a man aged 50 or older who received an inactivated influenza vaccine.

V usage is TRBV28 and J usage is TRBJ2-3; tentatively, D is TRBD1 (5 bases). This CDR3 has 18 residues. Trimming pared 8 bases from V and 0 bases from J, leaving 24 bases between. Germline V gene sequence: CDR1 MDHEN, CDR2 SYDVKM. CDR3 sequence: CASRNNRQFPTSTDTQYF. The CDR3 nucleotides are TGTGCCAGCCGTAATAATAGACAGTTCCCTACTAGCACAGATACGCAGTATTTT.

The J gene is TRBJ2-3, the V gene TRBV10-3; 12 nucleotides align to TRBD2. CDR3 size: 16 residues. Germline CDR1 ENHRY, CDR2 SYGVKD. Unmatched junction bases numbered 3, after V lost 2 bases and J lost 3 bases. The CDR3 region has the DNA TGTGCCATCAGTGAGCTGACTAGCGGGAGAACAGATACGCAGTATTTT. Translated, it gives CAISELTSGRTDTQYF.

This clonotype was seen only a few times. The chain couples TRBV7-2 to TRBJ2-1; 9 positions match TRBD2. J was trimmed by 9 bases and V by 1 base; bases with no gene match: 7. CDR1 and CDR2 (germline): SGHTA, FQGNSA. This CDR3 has 15 residues. The CDR3 region has the DNA TGTGCCAGCAGCTTAGGCGGGAGGGCCATGTCTGAGCAGTTCTTC. Its protein product is CASSLGGRAMSEQFF.

This clonotype was counted only a few times. The J gene is TRBJ1-4, the V gene TRBV7-2; 9 bases are a match to TRBD1. The CDR3 has 15 amino acids. Germline V gene data show CDR1 as SGHTA and CDR2 as FQGNSA. V gave up 5 bases and J gave up 5 bases; unmatched junction bases: 6. The CDR3 is CASSPRGTGNEKLFF. CDR3 coding DNA: TGTGCCAGCAGCCCCCGCGGGACAGGGAATGAAAAACTGTTTTTT.

This sequence joins TRBV20-1 and TRBJ2-7, with unresolved D. Trimming stripped 3 bases from V and 2 bases from J, with 14 bases between. The CDR3 has 14 amino acids. The germline CDR1 and CDR2 sequences are DFQATT and SNEGSKA (reference sequence). CDR3 bases: TGCAGTGCTAGTCTCACCTCAGGCGCCTACGAGCAGTACTTC. Translating gives CSASLTSGAYEQYF.

The rearrangement uses TRBV5-1 and TRBJ2-1, with 14 nucleotides matching TRBD2. The CDR3 is 19 residues long. Germline loops: CDR1 SGHRS, CDR2 YFSETQ. J gave up 5 bases and V 4 bases, and 14 bases lay outside the gene matches. The CDR3 loop is CASSRRGTSGSTGNNEQFF. The CDR3 DNA follows: TGCGCCAGCAGCCGAAGAGGGACTAGCGGGAGTACAGGTAACAATGAGCAGTTCTTC.

This clonotype was detected a few times. The V call is TRBV7-2, the J call TRBJ2-5; D might be TRBD1 (6 bases). The CDR3 has 16 amino acids. Germline values: CDR1 SGHTA, CDR2 FQGNSA. The germline V and J ends were trimmed by 5 bases and 0 bases, with 16 bases remaining between them. CDR3 bases: TGTGCCAGCAGCACAAGGGGGACACTGTACCAAGAGACCCAGTACTTC. It codes for CASSTRGTLYQETQYF.

The sample holds many counts of this clonotype. This rearrangement joins TRBV6-5 to TRBJ2-7, with 7 bases fitting TRBD1. The CDR3 spans 14 residues. V lost 2 bases, J lost 2 bases, and 3 bases stayed unmatched. Germline V gives CDR1 MNHEY, CDR2 SVGAGI. CDR3 nucleotides: TGTGCCAGCAGTTACCGACAGGGTCCCTACGAGCAGTACTTC. Encoded protein: CASSYRQGPYEQYF.

This clonotype was picked up a small number of times. The gene calls are TRBV20-1 and TRBJ1-1; the D gene is possibly TRBD1 (5 bases). CDR3 length: 12 amino acids. Looked up from germline, CDR1 is DFQATT and CDR2 is SNEGSKA (reference sequence). V was shortened by 3 bases and J by 5 bases, with 10 bases between the two germline ends. The CDR3 loop is CSASSGRTEAFF. The CDR3, as DNA: TGCAGTGCTAGTTCAGGGAGGACTGAAGCTTTCTTT.

The CDR3 DNA follows: TGTGCCAGCCGCACCCCCCCGGTAAACTACGAGCAGTACTTC. This translates into CASRTPPVNYEQYF. The chain uses TRBV4-2 and TRBJ2-7; D ambiguous. This CDR3 is 14 amino acids long. Germline loops: CDR1 LGHNA, CDR2 YNFKEQ. Between the trimmed V and J ends, which lost 8 bases and 3 bases, there was a span of 17 bases.